This T cell receptor (beta chain) was documented in a study of blood T cell repertoires in COVID-19. Across the study: Samples of COVID-19 (acute and convalescent) were obtained from the United States, Italy and Spain. T cells, B-cell-depleted T cells, or PBMCs provided the cDNA or gDNA that served as material.

In the source study's methods: Reference gene primer amplification gave nucleated cell count estimates. Profiling relied on immunoSEQ multiplex PCR, and the TCRdb table lists in-frame clones only, not all of them. Clonal size and the V and J genes are those of that table, whereas D and trimming came from the DNA. In the table there are 100,000 to 150,000 clones, about 85% of which are singletons. The sample comprised peripheral blood. The TCR originated in a man aged 40-49 years with active or convalescent COVID-19.

This chain's CDR3 is CASSLRIQGSTEAFF. CDR3 DNA: TGTGCCAGCAGCTTACGAATACAGGGAAGCACTGAAGCTTTCTTT. J is TRBJ1-1 and V is TRBV7-2; possibly TRBD1 for D (6 bases). The CDR3 sequence is 15 residues long. V lost 2 bases, J lost 4 bases, and 14 bases lay in between. Per the germline V gene, CDR1 is SGHTA and CDR2 is FQGNSA.